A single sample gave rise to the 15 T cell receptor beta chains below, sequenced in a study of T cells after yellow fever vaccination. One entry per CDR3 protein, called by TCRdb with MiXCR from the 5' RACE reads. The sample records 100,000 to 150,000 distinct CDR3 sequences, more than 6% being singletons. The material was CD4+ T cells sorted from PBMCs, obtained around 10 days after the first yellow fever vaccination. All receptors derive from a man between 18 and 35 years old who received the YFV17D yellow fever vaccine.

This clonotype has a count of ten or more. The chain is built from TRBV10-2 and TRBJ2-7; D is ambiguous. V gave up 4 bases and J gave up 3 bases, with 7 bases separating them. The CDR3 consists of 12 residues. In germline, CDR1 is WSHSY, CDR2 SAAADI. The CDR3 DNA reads TGCGCCAGCAGTGTTTCCCTCTACGAGCAGTACGTC. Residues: CASSVSLYEQYV.

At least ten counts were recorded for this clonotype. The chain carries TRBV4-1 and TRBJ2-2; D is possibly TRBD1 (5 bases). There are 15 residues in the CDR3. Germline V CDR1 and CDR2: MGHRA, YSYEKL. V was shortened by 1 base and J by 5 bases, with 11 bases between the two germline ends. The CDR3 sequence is CASSQGPGLTGELFF. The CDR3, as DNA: TGCGCCAGCAGCCAAGGACCAGGGTTAACCGGGGAGCTGTTTTTT.

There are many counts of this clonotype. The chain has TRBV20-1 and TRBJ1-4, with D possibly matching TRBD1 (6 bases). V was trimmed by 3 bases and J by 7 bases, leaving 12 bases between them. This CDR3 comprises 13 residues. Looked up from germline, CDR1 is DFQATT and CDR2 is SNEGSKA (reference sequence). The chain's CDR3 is CSASPRGGEKLFF. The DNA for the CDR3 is TGCAGTGCTAGCCCTAGAGGGGGTGAAAAACTGTTTTTT.

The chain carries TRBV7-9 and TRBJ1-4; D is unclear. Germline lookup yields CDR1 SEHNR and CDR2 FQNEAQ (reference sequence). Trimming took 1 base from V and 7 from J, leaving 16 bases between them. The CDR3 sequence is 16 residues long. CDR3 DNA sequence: TGTGCCAGCAGCTTAGGTGGTGGGGTTGAGTCTGAAAAACTGTTTTTT. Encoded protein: CASSLGGGVESEKLFF.

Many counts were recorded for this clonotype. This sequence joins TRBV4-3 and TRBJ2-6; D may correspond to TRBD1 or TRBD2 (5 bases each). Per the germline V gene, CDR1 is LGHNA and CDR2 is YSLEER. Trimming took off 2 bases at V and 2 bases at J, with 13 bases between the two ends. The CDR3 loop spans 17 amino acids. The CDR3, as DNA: TGCGCCAGCAGCCAACTCCGGGGCTCCCCTGGGGCCAACGTCCTGACTTTC. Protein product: CASSQLRGSPGANVLTF.

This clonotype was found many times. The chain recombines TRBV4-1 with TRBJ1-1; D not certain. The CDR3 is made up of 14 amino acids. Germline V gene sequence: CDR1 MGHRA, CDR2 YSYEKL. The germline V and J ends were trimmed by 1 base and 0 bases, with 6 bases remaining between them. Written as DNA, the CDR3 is TGCGCCAGCAGCCAAGGACTTCTGAACACTGAAGCTTTCTTT. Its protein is CASSQGLLNTEAFF.

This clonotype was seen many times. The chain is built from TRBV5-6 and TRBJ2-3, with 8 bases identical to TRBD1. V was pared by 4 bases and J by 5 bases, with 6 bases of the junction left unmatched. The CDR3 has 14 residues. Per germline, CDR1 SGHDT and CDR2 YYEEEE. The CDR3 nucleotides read TGTGCCAGCAGCCGTCAGGGGGCGGAAGATACGCAGTATTTT. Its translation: CASSRQGAEDTQYF.

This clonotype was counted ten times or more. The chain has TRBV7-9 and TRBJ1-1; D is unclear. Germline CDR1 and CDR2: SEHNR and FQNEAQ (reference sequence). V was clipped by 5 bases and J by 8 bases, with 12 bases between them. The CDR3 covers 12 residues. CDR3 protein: CASSPLGWEAFF. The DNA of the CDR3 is TGTGCCAGCAGCCCTCTGGGTTGGGAAGCTTTCTTT.

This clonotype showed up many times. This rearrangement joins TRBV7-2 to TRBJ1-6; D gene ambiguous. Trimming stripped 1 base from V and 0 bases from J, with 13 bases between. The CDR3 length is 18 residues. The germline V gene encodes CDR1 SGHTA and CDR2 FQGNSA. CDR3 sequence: CASSLGQTRGSYNSPLHF. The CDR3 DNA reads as TGTGCCAGCAGCTTAGGGCAGACCCGAGGCTCCTATAATTCACCCCTCCACTTT.

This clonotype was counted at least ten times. The CDR3 sequence: CASSPWRGNYNEQFF. CDR3 DNA sequence: TGTGCCAGCAGTCCCTGGCGGGGAAACTACAATGAGCAGTTCTTC. V gene TRBV9 combines with J gene TRBJ2-1, with a possible D match to TRBD2 (6 bases). CDR1 and CDR2 from the germline V gene are SGDLS and YYNGEE. The CDR3 has 15 amino acids. V was trimmed by 5 bases and J by 3 bases, leaving 15 bases between them. Full variable domain (rest looked up from reference TRBV9 and TRBJ2-1): DSGVTQTPKHLITATGQRVTLRCSPRSGDLSVYWYQQSLDQGLQFLIQYYNGEERAKGNILERFSAQQFPDLHSELNLSSLELGDSALYFCASSPWRGNYNEQFFGPGTRLTVL.

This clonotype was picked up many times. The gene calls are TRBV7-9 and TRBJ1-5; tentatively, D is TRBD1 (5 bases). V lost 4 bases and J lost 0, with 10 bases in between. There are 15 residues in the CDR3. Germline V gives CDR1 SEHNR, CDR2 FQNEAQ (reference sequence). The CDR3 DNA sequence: TGTGCCAGCAGCTCAGGACAAACTAGCAATCAGCCCCAGCATTTT. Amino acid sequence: CASSSGQTSNQPQHF.

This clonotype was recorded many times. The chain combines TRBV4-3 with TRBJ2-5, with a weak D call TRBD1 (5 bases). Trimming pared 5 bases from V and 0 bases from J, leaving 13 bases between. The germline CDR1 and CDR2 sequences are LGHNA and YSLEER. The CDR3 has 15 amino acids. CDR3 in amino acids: CASSSGPRYQETQYF. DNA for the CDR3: TGCGCCAGCAGCTCAGGGCCCCGGTACCAAGAGACCCAGTACTTC.

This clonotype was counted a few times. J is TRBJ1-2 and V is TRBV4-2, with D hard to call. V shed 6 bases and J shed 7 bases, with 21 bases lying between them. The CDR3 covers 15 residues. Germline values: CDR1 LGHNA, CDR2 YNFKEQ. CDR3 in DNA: TGTGCCAGCAGTCAGATTCTTTCGGGAACAGCTGGCTACACCTTC. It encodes CASSQILSGTAGYTF.

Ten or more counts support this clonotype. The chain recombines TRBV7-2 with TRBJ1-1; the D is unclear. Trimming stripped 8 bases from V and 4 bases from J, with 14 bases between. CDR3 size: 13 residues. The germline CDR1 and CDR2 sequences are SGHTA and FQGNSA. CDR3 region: CASCLDGSTEAFF. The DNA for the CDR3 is TGTGCCAGCTGCCTTGACGGGAGCACTGAAGCTTTCTTT.

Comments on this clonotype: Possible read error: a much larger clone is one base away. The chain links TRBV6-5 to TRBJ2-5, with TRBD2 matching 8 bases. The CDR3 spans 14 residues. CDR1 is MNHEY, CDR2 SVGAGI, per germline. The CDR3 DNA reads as TGTGCCGGCAGTTACGGGGGGGCCCAAGAGACCCAGTACTTC. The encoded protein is CAGSYGGAQETQYF.